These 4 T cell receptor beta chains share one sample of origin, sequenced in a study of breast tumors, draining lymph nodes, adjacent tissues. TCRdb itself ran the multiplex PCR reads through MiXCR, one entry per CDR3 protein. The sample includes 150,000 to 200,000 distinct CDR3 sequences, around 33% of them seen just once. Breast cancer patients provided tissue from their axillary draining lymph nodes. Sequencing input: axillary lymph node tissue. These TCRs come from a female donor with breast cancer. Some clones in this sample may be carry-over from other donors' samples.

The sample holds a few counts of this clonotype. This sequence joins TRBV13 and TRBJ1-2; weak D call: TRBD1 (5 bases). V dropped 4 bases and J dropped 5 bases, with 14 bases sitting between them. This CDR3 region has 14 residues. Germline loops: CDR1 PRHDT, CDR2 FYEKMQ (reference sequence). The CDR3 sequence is CASSSRGVGYGYTF. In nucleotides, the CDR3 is TGTGCCAGCAGCTCCCGGGGGGTCGGATATGGCTACACCTTC.

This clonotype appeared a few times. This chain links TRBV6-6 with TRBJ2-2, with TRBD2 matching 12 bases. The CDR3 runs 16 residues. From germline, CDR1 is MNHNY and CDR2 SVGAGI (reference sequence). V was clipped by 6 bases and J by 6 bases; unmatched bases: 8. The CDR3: CASSPSSGGGSGELFF. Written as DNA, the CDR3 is TGTGCCAGCAGCCCCTCTAGCGGGGGGGGGTCCGGGGAGCTGTTTTTT.

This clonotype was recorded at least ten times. CDR3 sequence: CASSLGLAGGAGADTQYF. CDR3 sequence (DNA): TGTGCCAGCAGCCTCGGACTAGCGGGGGGGGCGGGCGCAGATACGCAGTATTTT. The chain joins TRBV7-8 to TRBJ2-3; 15 nucleotides align to TRBD2. The CDR3 length is 18 residues. V shed 5 bases and J 4 bases; nucleotides not matched to a gene: 10. Germline V lookup: CDR1 SGHVS, CDR2 FQNEAQ.

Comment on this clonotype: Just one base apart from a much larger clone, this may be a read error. The CDR3 DNA reads TGCAGCGTCCGGGACTTCAGCACAGATACGCCGTATTTT. Its translation is CSVRDFSTDTPYF. The V call is TRBV29-1, the J call TRBJ2-3; tentatively, D is TRBD2 (6 bases). The germline gives CDR1 SQVTM, CDR2 ANQGSEA. The CDR3 runs 13 residues.